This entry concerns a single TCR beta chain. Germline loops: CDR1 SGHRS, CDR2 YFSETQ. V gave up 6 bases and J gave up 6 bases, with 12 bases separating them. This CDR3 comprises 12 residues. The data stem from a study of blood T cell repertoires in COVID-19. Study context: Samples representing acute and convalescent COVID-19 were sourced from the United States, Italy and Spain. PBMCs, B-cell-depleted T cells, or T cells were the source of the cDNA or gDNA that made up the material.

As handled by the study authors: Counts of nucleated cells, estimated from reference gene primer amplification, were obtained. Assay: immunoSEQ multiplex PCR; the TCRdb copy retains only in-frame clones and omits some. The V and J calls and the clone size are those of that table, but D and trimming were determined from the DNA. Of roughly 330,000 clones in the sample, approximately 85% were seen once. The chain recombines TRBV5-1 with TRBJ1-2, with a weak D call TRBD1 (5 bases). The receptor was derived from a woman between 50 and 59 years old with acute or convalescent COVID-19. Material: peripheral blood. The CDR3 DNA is TGCGCCAGCACTCGGCAAGGGGATGGCTACACCTTC. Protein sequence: CASTRQGDGYTF.